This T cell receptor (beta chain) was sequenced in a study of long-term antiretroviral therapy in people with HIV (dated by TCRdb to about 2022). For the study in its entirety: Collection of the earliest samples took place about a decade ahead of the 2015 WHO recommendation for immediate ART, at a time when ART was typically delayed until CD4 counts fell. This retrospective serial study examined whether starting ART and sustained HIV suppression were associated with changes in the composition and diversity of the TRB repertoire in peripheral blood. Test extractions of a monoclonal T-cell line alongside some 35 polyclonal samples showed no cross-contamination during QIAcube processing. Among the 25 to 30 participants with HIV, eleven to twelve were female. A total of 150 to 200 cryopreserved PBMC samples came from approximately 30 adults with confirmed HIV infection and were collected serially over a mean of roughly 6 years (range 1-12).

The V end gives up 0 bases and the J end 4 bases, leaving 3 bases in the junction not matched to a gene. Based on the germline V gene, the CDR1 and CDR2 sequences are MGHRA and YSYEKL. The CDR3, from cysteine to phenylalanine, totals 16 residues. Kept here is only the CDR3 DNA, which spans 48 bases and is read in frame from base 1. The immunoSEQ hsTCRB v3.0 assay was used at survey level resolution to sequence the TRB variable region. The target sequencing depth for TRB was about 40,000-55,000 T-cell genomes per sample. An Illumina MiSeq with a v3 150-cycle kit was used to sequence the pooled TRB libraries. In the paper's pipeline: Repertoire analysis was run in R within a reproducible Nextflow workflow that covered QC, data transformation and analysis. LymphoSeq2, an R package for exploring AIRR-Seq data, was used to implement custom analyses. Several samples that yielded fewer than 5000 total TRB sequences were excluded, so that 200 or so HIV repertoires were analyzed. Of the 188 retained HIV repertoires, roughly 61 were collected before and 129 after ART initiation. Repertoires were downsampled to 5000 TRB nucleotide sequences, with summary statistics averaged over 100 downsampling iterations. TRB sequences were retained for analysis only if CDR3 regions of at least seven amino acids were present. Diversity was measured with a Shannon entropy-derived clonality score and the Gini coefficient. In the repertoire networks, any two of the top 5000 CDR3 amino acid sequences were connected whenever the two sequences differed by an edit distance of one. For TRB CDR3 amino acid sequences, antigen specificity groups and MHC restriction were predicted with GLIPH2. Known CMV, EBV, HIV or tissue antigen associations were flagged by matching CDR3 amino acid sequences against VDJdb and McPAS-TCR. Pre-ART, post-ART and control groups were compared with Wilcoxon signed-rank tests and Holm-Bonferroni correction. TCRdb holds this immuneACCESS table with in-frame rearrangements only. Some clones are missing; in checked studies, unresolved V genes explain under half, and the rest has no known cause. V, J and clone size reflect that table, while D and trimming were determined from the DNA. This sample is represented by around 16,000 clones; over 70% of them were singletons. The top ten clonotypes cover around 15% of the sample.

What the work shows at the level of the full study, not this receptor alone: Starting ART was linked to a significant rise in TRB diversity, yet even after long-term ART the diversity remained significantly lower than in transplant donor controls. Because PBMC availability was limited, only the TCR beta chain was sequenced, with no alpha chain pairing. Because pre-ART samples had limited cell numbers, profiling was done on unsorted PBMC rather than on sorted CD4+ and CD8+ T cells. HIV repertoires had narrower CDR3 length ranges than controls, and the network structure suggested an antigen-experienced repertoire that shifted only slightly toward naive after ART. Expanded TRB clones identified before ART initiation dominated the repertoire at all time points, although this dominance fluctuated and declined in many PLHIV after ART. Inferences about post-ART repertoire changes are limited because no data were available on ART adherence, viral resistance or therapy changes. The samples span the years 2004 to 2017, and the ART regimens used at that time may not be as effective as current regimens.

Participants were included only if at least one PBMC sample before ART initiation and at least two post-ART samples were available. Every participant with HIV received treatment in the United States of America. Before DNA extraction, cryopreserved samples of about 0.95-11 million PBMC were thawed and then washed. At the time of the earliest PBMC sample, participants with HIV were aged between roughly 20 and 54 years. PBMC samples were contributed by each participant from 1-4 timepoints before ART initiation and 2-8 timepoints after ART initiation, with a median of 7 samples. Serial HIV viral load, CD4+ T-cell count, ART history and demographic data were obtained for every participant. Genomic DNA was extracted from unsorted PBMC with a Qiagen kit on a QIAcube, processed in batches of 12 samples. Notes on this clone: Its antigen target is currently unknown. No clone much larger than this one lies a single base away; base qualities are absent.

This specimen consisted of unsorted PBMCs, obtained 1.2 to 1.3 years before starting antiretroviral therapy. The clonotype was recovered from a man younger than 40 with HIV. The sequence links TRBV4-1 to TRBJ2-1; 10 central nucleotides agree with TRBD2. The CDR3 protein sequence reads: CASSQDASGSYNEQFF. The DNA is TGCGCCAGCAGCCAAGATGCTAGCGGGAGTTACAATGAGCAGTTCTTC.